This TCR beta chain originates from a study of early T cells in non-severe SARS-CoV-2 infection. Individual cDNA molecules received unique molecular identifiers during library preparation. Via MiXCR, TCRdb re-called the 5' RACE reads, giving one row per CDR3 protein. The sample has around 63,000 distinct CDR3 sequences, 10% to 15% seen once. Worth noting for this clonotype: Its target is not known. At one of its ends the junction is not consistent with the germline gene, which may arise from a read error.

Points from the study as a whole: Matching with VDJdb favored anti-spike CD8 responses (missing private and CD4 specificities).

This sequence originates from an adult who was a healthcare worker with PCR-confirmed SARS-CoV-2 infection or an uninfected control (not recorded which). Sequenced material: whole blood.

Here the CDR3 reads CASSPRGSENTIYF. For the CDR3, the DNA is TGTGCCAGCAGCCCCAGGGGTTCTGAAAACACCATATATTTT. The V call is TRBV13, the J call TRBJ1-3; TRBD1 is a possible D gene (6 bases). CDR1 is PRHDT, CDR2 FYEKMQ, per germline (reference sequence). This CDR3 comprises 14 residues. Full variable domain (outside the CDR3, taken from reference TRBV13 and TRBJ1-3): AAGVIQSPRHLIKEKRETATLKCYPIPRHDTVYWYQQGPGQDPQFLISFYEKMQSDKGSIPDRFSAQQFSDYHSELNMSSLELGDSALYFCASSPRGSENTIYFGEGSWLTVV.